A single sample gave rise to the 9 T cell receptor beta chains below, sequenced in a study of PD-L1 blockade in urothelial cancer. Repertoires were generated with immunoSEQ multiplex PCR, while TCRdb's copy carries only in-frame clones and drops some. The profile covers some 49,000 clones, with roughly 87% appearing a single time and less than 10% taken by the ten largest. This specimen was PBMCs, taken around atezolizumab (anti-PD-L1) treatment. These TCRs come from a man between 60 and 70 years old with urothelial cancer.

The chain uses TRBV6-1 and TRBJ2-3; no clear D gene. The CDR3 has 14 residues. Germline V gene lookup returns CDR1 MNHNS and CDR2 SASEGT. V was shortened by 6 bases and J by 2 bases, with 12 bases between the two germline ends. The CDR3 protein is CASRETFATDTQYF. The CDR3 DNA reads TGTGCCAGCAGGGAGACCTTCGCCACAGATACGCAGTATTTT.

This sequence joins TRBV10-1 and TRBJ2-7; 8 bases fit TRBD1. Germline V CDR1 and CDR2: WNHNN, SYGVQD (reference sequence). Trimming at V came to 11 bases and at J to 5 bases, leaving 5 bases not matched to a gene. This CDR3 has 11 amino acids. Here the CDR3 reads CADGQGDEQYF. The CDR3 DNA sequence: TGCGCCGACGGACAGGGTGACGAGCAGTACTTC.

The chain combines TRBV27 with TRBJ2-3; a weak D match, TRBD1 (5 bases). Germline CDR1 is MNHEY and CDR2 is SMNVEV (reference sequence). Trimming stripped 6 bases from V and 2 bases from J, with 9 bases between. The length of the CDR3 is 13 residues. CDR3 amino acids: CASRWGHTDTQYF. The CDR3 nucleotides are TGTGCCAGCAGGTGGGGCCACACAGATACGCAGTATTTT.

The J gene is TRBJ2-7, the V gene TRBV11-2, with 7 bases matching TRBD2. Germline loops: CDR1 SGHAT, CDR2 FQNNGV. V lost 2 bases and J lost 2; bases outside the gene matches: 3. The CDR3 is 14 residues long. The CDR3 nucleotides read TGTGCCAGCAGCTTAAGCGGGACCACCTACGAGCAGTACTTC. Translating gives CASSLSGTTYEQYF.

The J gene is TRBJ2-2, the V gene TRBV19; maybe TRBD1 (6 bases). The germline V gene encodes CDR1 LNHDA and CDR2 SQIVND (reference sequence). V was clipped by 7 bases and J by 5 bases, with 11 bases between them. The CDR3 has 13 amino acids. The CDR3 region has the DNA TGTGCCAGTATTCCCCAGGGGACCGGGGAGCTGTTTTTT. As protein: CASIPQGTGELFF.

This chain uses TRBV7-2 with TRBJ2-3; 7 nucleotides line up with TRBD1. V dropped 2 bases and J dropped 1; count of bases not matched to a gene: 3. The germline V gene encodes CDR1 SGHTA and CDR2 FQGNSA. CDR3 length: 15 amino acids. CDR3 sequence reads: CASSLTGVGTDTQYF. The CDR3 nucleotides are TGTGCCAGCAGCTTAACAGGGGTTGGCACAGATACGCAGTATTTT.

This clone was seen only a few times. The gene calls are TRBV5-3 and TRBJ1-3; D unclear. TRBV5-3 has ORF status, its function being uncertain. With 0 bases removed from V and 3 bases from J, the gap between germline ends came to 10 bases. The CDR3 is 15 amino acids. CDR3 loop: CARSLDGNGGNTIYF. CDR3 DNA sequence: TGTGCCAGAAGCTTGGACGGGAATGGTGGAAACACCATATATTTT.

V is TRBV5-1 and J is TRBJ1-6, with 9 bases matching TRBD1. From germline, CDR1 is SGHRS and CDR2 YFSETQ. This CDR3 is built from 13 residues. V shed 6 bases and J 10 bases; nucleotides not matched to a gene: 5. For the CDR3, the DNA is TGCGCCAGCAAGGGACAGGGAGGCTCACCCCTCCACTTT. Translated, it gives CASKGQGGSPLHF.

This rearrangement joins TRBV7-8 to TRBJ1-6; the match to TRBD1 covers 8 bases. Germline CDR1 is SGHVS and CDR2 is FQNEAQ. This CDR3 has 14 residues. The ends lost 5 bases at V and 6 bases at J; junction bases unmatched: 3. The CDR3 DNA sequence: TGTGCCAGCAGCCCTGACAGGGGTAATTCACCCCTCCACTTT. It codes for CASSPDRGNSPLHF.